The 12 T cell receptor beta chains presented below share a single source sample, sequenced in a study of patients and donors after allogeneic stem cell transplantation. In TCRdb, the RT-PCR reads were re-called with MiXCR into one record per CDR3 protein. The sample includes hundreds of thousands of distinct CDR3 sequences, 16% of them seen just once. The sample comprised blood, either unsorted or a sorted T cell fraction (not recorded which). Receptors were obtained from a human donor who was either an allogeneic HSCT recipient or a stem cell or donor lymphocyte infusion donor (not recorded which). It is not recorded whose cells these are; they may come from a transplant donor.

This chain uses TRBV27 with TRBJ1-4; possibly TRBD1 for D (5 bases). CDR3 length: 14 amino acids. Germline CDR1 is MNHEY and CDR2 is SMNVEV (reference sequence). The V end was cut by 4 bases, the J end by 5 bases, with 11 bases between. The CDR3 DNA is TGTGCCAGCAGTTACAGGTCAGACAATGAAAAACTGTTTTTT. As protein: CASSYRSDNEKLFF.

A few counts support this clonotype. The gene calls are TRBV6-5 and TRBJ2-7, with D uncertain. Germline V CDR1 and CDR2: MNHEY, SVGAGI. This CDR3 comprises 14 residues. Deletions cut 2 bases from V and 2 bases from J, with 10 bases between. CDR3 in amino acids: CASSYRTATYEQYF. Written as DNA, the CDR3 is TGTGCCAGCAGTTACCGGACCGCTACCTACGAGCAGTACTTC.

The chain links TRBV6-5 to TRBJ2-1; 15 nucleotides agree with TRBD2. Germline V gene data show CDR1 as MNHEY and CDR2 as SVGAGI. This CDR3 is built from 17 residues. The V gene end was trimmed by 0 bases and the J gene end by 7 bases; junction bases not matched to a gene: 4. This chain's CDR3 is CASSYSGLAGGENEQFF. In DNA, the CDR3 is TGTGCCAGCAGTTACTCGGGACTAGCGGGAGGAGAAAATGAGCAGTTCTTC.

The chain carries TRBV27 and TRBJ1-2; D may be TRBD1 (5 bases). The CDR3 consists of 12 residues. Trimming left V 6 bases short and J 3 bases short, with 8 bases between. Per the germline V gene, CDR1 is MNHEY and CDR2 is SMNVEV (reference sequence). The CDR3: CASRDSHYGYTF. The CDR3 nucleotides are TGTGCCAGCAGAGACAGCCACTATGGCTACACCTTC.

The V and J genes are TRBV6-9 and TRBJ2-6; perhaps D is TRBD1 or TRBD2 (5 bases each). Germline V gene lookup returns CDR1 MNHGY and CDR2 SVAAGI. Trimming took off 2 bases at V and 0 bases at J, with 11 bases between the two ends. The CDR3 consists of 17 residues. The CDR3 reads CASSYGDPSSGANVLTF. The CDR3 bases are TGTGCCAGCAGTTATGGGGACCCCAGCTCTGGGGCCAACGTCCTGACTTTC.

In its sample, this clonotype was seen a few times. The chain has TRBV2 and TRBJ1-2; D is perhaps TRBD1 (5 bases). The CDR3 is 14 amino acids. V was trimmed by 2 bases and J by 2 bases, leaving 9 bases between them. Germline V CDR1 and CDR2: SNHLY, FYNNEI. The CDR3 loop is CASSETGPNYGYTF. CDR3 DNA: TGTGCCAGCAGTGAAACAGGCCCGAACTATGGCTACACCTTC.

This clonotype was counted between two and nine times. This chain connects TRBV18 to TRBJ1-6; D gene uncertain. Trimming removed 5 bases from V and 8 bases from J, with 16 bases in between. The CDR3 has 15 amino acids. Germline V lookup: CDR1 KGHSH, CDR2 LQKENI. CDR3: CASSAANYPDSPLHF. The CDR3 coding sequence is TGTGCCAGCTCAGCTGCGAATTATCCGGATTCACCCCTCCACTTT.

This clonotype was counted between two and nine times. The genes are TRBV5-4 and TRBJ1-1; maybe TRBD1 (5 bases). Germline CDR1 SGHNT, CDR2 YYREEE (reference sequence). The CDR3 consists of 15 residues. V lost 3 bases to trimming and J lost 0 bases, with 12 bases between them. DNA for the CDR3: TGTGCCAGCAGCTCTGGGACCCCAATGAACACTGAAGCTTTCTTT. Translating it yields CASSSGTPMNTEAFF. Full variable domain (remainder filled in from reference TRBV5-4 and TRBJ1-1): ETGVTQSPTHLIKTRGQQVTLRCSSQSGHNTVSWYQQALGQGPQFIFQYYREEENGRGNFPPRFSGLQFPNYSSELNVNALELDDSALYLCASSSGTPMNTEAFFGQGTRLTVV.

This clonotype was observed a few times. The genes are TRBV5-1 and TRBJ2-7; D is tentatively TRBD1 or TRBD2 (6 bases each). The germline V gene encodes CDR1 SGHRS and CDR2 YFSETQ. The CDR3 has 15 amino acids. Trimming took 4 bases from V and 6 from J, leaving 20 bases between them. The CDR3 DNA follows: TGCGCCAGCAGCGCCGGGGGCCCAGGGATAGGCGAGCAGTACTTC. This codes for CASSAGGPGIGEQYF.

The chain employs TRBV7-3 and TRBJ2-1, with 8 bases identical to TRBD1. V shed 5 bases and J 8 bases; nucleotides not matched to a gene: 8. Germline loops: CDR1 SGHTA, CDR2 FQGTGA. The CDR3 runs 14 residues. CDR3 loop: CASSTFRGPHEQFF. The CDR3 DNA follows: TGTGCCAGCAGCACCTTCAGGGGGCCGCATGAGCAGTTCTTC.

The chain recombines TRBV30 with TRBJ2-1, with D unclear. Per germline, CDR1 GTSNPN and CDR2 SVGIG (reference sequence). The CDR3 sequence is 13 residues long. V gave up 6 bases and J gave up 1 base, with 10 bases separating them. The CDR3: CACLRLSYNEQFF. CDR3 coding DNA: TGTGCCTGCCTACGACTTTCCTACAATGAGCAGTTCTTC.

In this sample, this clonotype turned up a few times. The gene calls are TRBV19 and TRBJ1-4; no definite D call. The CDR3 totals 13 residues. V gave up 8 bases and J gave up 8 bases, with 15 bases separating them. Germline CDR1 and CDR2: LNHDA and SQIVND (reference sequence). CDR3 loop: CASRGLRGEKLFF. CDR3 bases: TGTGCCAGTCGCGGCCTCCGAGGGGAAAAACTGTTTTTT.